The entry below describes one T cell receptor (beta chain). The antigen this receptor binds is unknown. The junction does not match germline at one end; this may be a read error. The entry originates in a study of cytomegalovirus exposure and HLA in healthy donors listed by TCRdb under 2017. Describing the broader study: An earlier analysis of approximately 640 of the donors reported 250 to 350 Gb of sequence data and 117 million unique TCR beta sequences from around 200 million T cells. HLA typing covered class I and class II loci at four-digit resolution. Rather than using new phenotypic data, the later analysis identified candidate immune exposures from TCR beta sequences and from how often those sequences occurred across donors. A handful of DR-DQ haplotypes were handled as single units for association and clustering because linkage in the cohort was strong. Along with the approximately 600-subject first cohort, a separate validation cohort of around 110 different subjects was used. Of the 398 genotyped donors, approximately 80% fell in the genetic ancestry cluster associated with self-reported Caucasian donors. In a later analysis, previously published TCR beta repertoires from about 670 donors were re-analyzed and high-resolution HLA genotyping was added so that TCR occurrence patterns could be studied. Typing coverage varied by locus: roughly 629-630 donors for A, B, C, DRB1 and DQB1; around 560 for DQA1; 600 to 610 for DPA1; approximately 470 for DPB1. Every repertoire in the discovery cohort had been generated on one and the same sequencing platform. On average, 235,054 unique TCR beta nucleotide sequences were sequenced per donor among roughly 430 genotyped donors of the cohort, with roughly 20% of those sequences being non-productive. Genome-wide SNP genotypes for about three fifths of the roughly 700 donors were used in a later genetic analysis, which treated that subset as a discovery cohort. The study profiled the T cell repertoires of 666 subjects by immunosequencing and related them to cytomegalovirus serostatus. Roughly 300 gigabases of sequencing data and 80 million or so unique TCR sequences were included in an early release covering roughly 600 HLA-typed donors. Donor age, sex, ethnicity and CMV serostatus were compiled together with the repertoire data. The study combined high-throughput TCR immunosequencing, statistical association of individual TCRs with disease status, and machine learning to predict cytomegalovirus infection status. The study aimed to test whether cataloging public T cell receptors could reveal signatures of past pathogen exposure. In an earlier analysis of a few hundred of the donors, high-throughput TCR beta sequencing was used to judge whether each TCR beta V gene segment behaved as functional or pseudogenic. Overall results and qualifications from the work: A later genetic analysis associated a missense DCLRE1C variant with V-gene and J-gene trimming of TCR beta chains, and an independent cohort replicated the association. A cluster of highly shared sequence variants was judged likely to represent a technical artifact of the sequencing pipeline. In an earlier analysis of 587 of the donors, most TCR beta V segments appeared in productive rearrangements about 90% or about 30% of the time, broadly matching IMGT annotations. Over 15 rarely observed V segments, including chromosome 9 orphons, were excluded from the earlier analysis of approximately 500 of the donors because counts were too low. In a later genetic analysis, fewer N-insertions in productive TCRs were reported among donors in an Asian-associated ancestry cluster than the roughly 670-donor mean. The classifier was reported to diagnose cytomegalovirus status with high specificity and sensitivity in both the original cohort and the validation cohort. A further reported finding was that TCR beta sequences accurately predicted the HLA-A and HLA-B alleles for most subjects in the first cohort. In a later analysis, TCR association rates were found to vary across HLA loci, with the most associated TCRs seen for DRB1 alleles and the fewest for HLA-C alleles. Some IMGT-functional V segments, including TRBV6-2 and TRBV6-3, could not be told apart with the 87-base-pair reads, so those segments were excluded. The cohort was sequenced for TCR beta chains only, and without alpha or paired-chain data the features that could be detected were limited. Specific HLA alleles were associated with over 15,000 TCR beta sequences at a false discovery rate of 0.05 in a later analysis. Compared with equally common non-associated chains, HLA-associated TCR beta chains in a later analysis were more clonally expanded and had lower generation probabilities. A later analysis found that most CMV-associated TCR beta chains appeared HLA-restricted, with HLA associations seemingly driven largely by CMV exposure. For the cohort, immune exposure information was limited to CMV serostatus. Assigning TCR associations to individual alleles was difficult when HLA alleles, especially DR and DQ, strongly co-occurred. The study gave a list of 150 to 200 TCR beta chains associated with cytomegalovirus. A few of the identified cytomegalovirus-associated TCR beta chains were confirmed in vitro to be specific for cytomegalovirus antigens. Because HLA typing was missing for some donors at each locus, association tests included only the typed subset. Presence/absence analyses assumed roughly uniform sequencing depth across donors, an assumption that may not hold. The authors suggested that the approach could potentially be generalized to other disease states and immunological phenotypes. Across donors, most TCR sequences were observed very rarely, whereas some public TCRs were present in many individuals. Linkage disequilibrium might explain the correlated functional status among segregating V segments, but an unknown experimental factor could not be excluded. A later analysis reported that several top co-occurrence clusters appeared linked to parvovirus B19, influenza, CMV and Epstein-Barr virus.

The CDR3 measures 14 amino acids from cysteine to phenylalanine. Of all the DNA, just the CDR3 is kept, 42 bases in frame from base 1. The germline V gene provides CDR1 SNHLY and CDR2 FYNNEI. To prepare the library, the immunoSEQ multiplex PCR assay was applied. The multiplex PCR relied on a mix of 60 forward primers for TCR Vbeta segments and 13 reverse primers for TCR Jbeta segments. The CDR3 region of rearranged TCR beta genes was amplified from genomic DNA by a multiplex PCR assay. The Illumina HiSeq System was used to sequence the amplified TCR beta libraries as 87-base-pair reads. In the original analysis: Across the 700 or so repertoires, a later analysis counted tens of millions of unique TCR beta chains, some 11 million of which were shared by at least two donors. Raw reads were error-corrected and collapsed into unique sequences by a nearest-neighbor algorithm in which closely related sequences were merged to remove PCR and sequencing errors. To assign V, D and J gene segments, CDR3 sequences were aligned to IMGT reference sequences. For a sequence to be retained, a match of at least six nucleotides was required to both a V gene segment and a J gene segment. A rearrangement was called productive if the CDR3 had no stop codons and remained in frame with V and J, and every other rearrangement was called non-productive. CDR3 was defined according to IMGT convention as the region running from the second conserved V-encoded cysteine to the conserved J-encoded phenylalanine. Sequences without an unambiguous match to a single V gene segment were excluded from the earlier analysis of 450 to 750 of the donors. An earlier analysis of a few hundred of the donors called V segments functional above 56.7% productive rearrangements and segregating when the between-donor standard deviation exceeded 5%. A statistical classification framework was built for diagnosing cytomegalovirus status from the catalog of TCR beta chain sequences. A later analysis assigned V and J genes by comparing TCR nucleotide sequences with IMGT/GENE-DB human TR gene sequences. A later analysis assigned CDR3 sequences and most-parsimonious VDJ recombination scenarios with the TCRdist pipeline. In a later analysis, each TCR beta chain was defined by its CDR3 amino acid sequence together with its V-gene family, and reads without a unique V-gene family were excluded. To address suspected cross-contamination and a sequencing artifact, a later analysis removed 592 highly shared, low-generation-probability nucleotide sequences. In a later analysis, a clonal expansion index was calculated for each public chain from normalized within-repertoire ranks of inferred template counts. In a later analysis, generation probabilities were computed with a VDJ recombination model fitted to out-of-frame rearrangements, and the resulting probabilities were checked against IGoR. In a later analysis, hypergeometric tests were used to score TCR-TCR, TCR-HLA and TCR-CMV co-occurrence, with a repertoire-size bias correction applied to TCR pairs. In a later analysis, false discovery rates were estimated by permuting HLA or CMV assignments 20 times. In a later analysis, co-occurring TCRs were grouped using DBSCAN, and TCRdist sequence similarity was added for clustering within HLA-allele-positive subsets. Co-occurrence clustering excluded repertoires with fewer than 30,000 or more than 120,000 public chains, plus five with anomalous nucleotide sharing. The clones in this table, taken by TCRdb from immuneACCESS, are in-frame only. Not every clone is retained; where verified, under half of the shortfall comes from an unresolved V gene, and the cause of the rest is unknown. V and J calls and clone size come straight from that table; D and trimming were deduced from the DNA. Counted in this sample were around 150,000 clones; over 75% of them appeared once. Together, the top ten hold 2% to 2.5% of the sample.

The cohort comprised more than 550 healthy bone marrow donors. Cohort members were all nominally healthy when sampled, although unrecorded immune exposures were likely present. The donor was CMV seronegative and was included in the group of hundreds of seronegative cohort members. A peripheral blood sample was collected from each donor, and TCR beta sequencing was performed on peripheral blood mononuclear cells. The Qiagen DNeasy Blood Extraction Kit was used to extract genomic DNA from the blood cell samples. The sequence was obtained from a man in his forties or fifties in good health and CMV-seronegative. The source material was PBMCs. The V and J genes are TRBV2 and TRBJ2-2; the central 8 bases match TRBD1. The CDR3: CASSRQGNTGGLFF. The nucleotide sequence is given as TGTGCCAGCAGTAGACAGGGGAACACCGGGGGGCTGTTTTTT. The variable domain in full, with residues beyond the CDR3 obtained from the reference TRBV2 and TRBJ2-2 genes, is EPEVTQTPSHQVTQMGQEVILRCVPISNHLYFYWYRQILGQKVEFLVSFYNNEISEKSEIFDDQFSVERPDGSNFTLKIRSTKLEDSAMYFCASSRQGNTGGLFFGEGSRLTVL.